This TCR beta chain was retrieved from a study of cytomegalovirus exposure and HLA in healthy donors. Study-level background: Inside one of the first data releases sat about 91 million unique TCRs taken from HLA-typed donors.

This clone turned up a few times. What it binds is unknown. Whole-study results and caveats: TCR association rates varied by HLA locus in a later analysis, with DRB1 highest and HLA-C lowest.

Germline lookup yields CDR1 LNHDA and CDR2 SQIVND (reference sequence). This CDR3 has 15 residues. V lost 7 bases, J lost 3 bases, and 16 bases lay in between. It was with 60 Vbeta and 13 Jbeta primers that the PCR ran. The repertoire was sequenced with immunoSEQ multiplex PCR; TCRdb's copy has only in-frame clones and lacks some. The table has over 150,000 clones, over 60% seen once. The clonotype was recovered from a woman between 40 and 55 years old in good health and CMV-seronegative. The sample taken for sequencing was PBMCs. The chain joins TRBV19 to TRBJ1-5; no clear D gene. This CDR3 is CASTEHRRINQPQHF. The CDR3 DNA follows: TGTGCCAGTACCGAGCATAGGAGGATCAATCAGCCCCAGCATTTT.